This T cell receptor beta chain was recovered during a study of blood T cell repertoires in COVID-19. Looking at the study overall: Sites across the United States, Italy and Spain contributed samples from acute and convalescent COVID-19. PBMCs, B-cell-depleted T cells, or T cells were the source of the cDNA or gDNA that made up the material.

In this sample, this clone turned up once. In the original processing: Quantification of nucleated cells was approximated via reference gene primer amplification. The table came from immunoSEQ multiplex PCR; TCRdb's copy has only in-frame clones and leaves some out. That table gives V, J and clone size, and the DNA gave D and trimming. This table has some 83,000 clones, approximately 89% appearing once. The sequence was collected from a man aged 45-60 years with acute or convalescent COVID-19. Specimen: peripheral blood.

CDR3 nucleotide sequence: TGTGCCAGCAGCTTAACTAGTAGGACCCCCTACGAGCAGTACGTC. It translates to CASSLTSRTPYEQYV. The V call is TRBV7-2, the J call TRBJ2-7, with D tentatively TRBD2 (5 bases). Trimming cost V 2 bases and J 2 bases, with 13 bases left between them. The CDR3 runs 15 residues. Germline CDR1 SGHTA, CDR2 FQGNSA.